The TCR beta chain under discussion was sequenced for a study of blood T cells in healthy people across ages. Study outcomes and limitations: CMV infection status of these donors was not known.

The second PCR ran 7 to 11 cycles with a sample-barcoded 5' primer and J-beta primers. TCRdb processed the 5' RACE reads anew with MiXCR; each CDR3 protein has one entry. Of about 560,000 distinct CDR3 sequences listed, about 27% are singletons. Trimming removed 3 bases from V and 6 bases from J; junction bases left unmatched: 4. The germline V gene encodes CDR1 SNHLY and CDR2 FYNNEI. This CDR3 is built from 15 residues. Worth noting for this clonotype: Its antigen is not known.

This sample was shared with a second study, whose subject was T cells of mothers and their children.

The sample was blood. V and J are TRBV2 and TRBJ2-3; 12 bases map to TRBD2. The clonotype comes from a boy under 10 years old in good health. The CDR3 sequence is CASSERLAGVDTQYF. CDR3 in DNA: TGTGCCAGCAGTGAGCGACTAGCGGGGGTCGATACGCAGTATTTT.